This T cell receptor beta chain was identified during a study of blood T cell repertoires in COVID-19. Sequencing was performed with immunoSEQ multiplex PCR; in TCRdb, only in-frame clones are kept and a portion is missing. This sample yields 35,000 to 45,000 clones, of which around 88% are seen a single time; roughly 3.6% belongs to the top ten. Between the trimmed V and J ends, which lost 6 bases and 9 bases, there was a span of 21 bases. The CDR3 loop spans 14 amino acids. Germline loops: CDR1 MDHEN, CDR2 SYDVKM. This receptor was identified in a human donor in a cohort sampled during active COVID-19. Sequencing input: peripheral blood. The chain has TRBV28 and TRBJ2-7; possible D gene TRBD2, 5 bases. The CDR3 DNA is TGTGCCAGCAGGATATCACGGGGATCCTCTCGGCAGTACTTC. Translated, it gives CASRISRGSSRQYF.